This T cell receptor beta chain was sequenced for a study of blood T cell repertoires in COVID-19. Looking at the study overall: Specimens from acute and convalescent COVID-19 originated in the United States, Italy and Spain.

The CDR3 is 12 residues long. Germline loops: CDR1 SGHTS, CDR2 YDEGEE. V lost 5 bases and J lost 7, with 10 bases in between. This clone was seen just once. Produced via immunoSEQ multiplex PCR; TCRdb's table is partial and in-frame only. The profile shows over 150,000 clones, about 80% of them singletons. This receptor was obtained from a human donor in a cohort sampled during active COVID-19. The J gene is TRBJ2-1, the V gene TRBV5-8; tentative D call: TRBD2 (5 bases). Sequencing was carried out using peripheral blood. In DNA form, the CDR3 reads TGTGCCAGCAGTCTGTCGGGGAATGAGCAGTTCTTC. It is translated as CASSLSGNEQFF.